This T cell receptor beta chain came from a study of OX40 agonist ivuxolimab in advanced cancers. The wider study: Partial response was recorded in three patients: one hepatocellular carcinoma and two cutaneous melanoma cases. Regarding the study as a whole: The study found that CD8+ T cells averaged more expanded clones than CD4+.

CDR1 is WSHSY, CDR2 SAAADI, per germline. The V gene lost 8 bases and the J gene lost 4 bases, with 18 bases spanning the gap. CDR3 length: 14 amino acids. A remark on this clone: Its antigen remains unidentified.

Anyone with autoimmune disease history or systemic immunosuppression was excluded. Profiling relied on immunoSEQ multiplex PCR, and the TCRdb table lists in-frame clones only, not all of them. Among some 66,000 clones listed, roughly four fifths were seen once. This chain uses TRBV10-2 with TRBJ2-7; D may be TRBD2 (5 bases). This sequence originates from an adult with an advanced solid tumor such as melanoma, head and neck, liver or kidney cancer. This sample comprised CD4+ or CD8+ T cells sorted from blood, obtained in a trial of the OX40 agonist ivuxolimab. The CDR3 region is CASSQAGAAYEQYF. For the CDR3, the DNA is TGCGCCAGCTCCCAGGCGGGTGCCGCTTACGAGCAGTACTTC.